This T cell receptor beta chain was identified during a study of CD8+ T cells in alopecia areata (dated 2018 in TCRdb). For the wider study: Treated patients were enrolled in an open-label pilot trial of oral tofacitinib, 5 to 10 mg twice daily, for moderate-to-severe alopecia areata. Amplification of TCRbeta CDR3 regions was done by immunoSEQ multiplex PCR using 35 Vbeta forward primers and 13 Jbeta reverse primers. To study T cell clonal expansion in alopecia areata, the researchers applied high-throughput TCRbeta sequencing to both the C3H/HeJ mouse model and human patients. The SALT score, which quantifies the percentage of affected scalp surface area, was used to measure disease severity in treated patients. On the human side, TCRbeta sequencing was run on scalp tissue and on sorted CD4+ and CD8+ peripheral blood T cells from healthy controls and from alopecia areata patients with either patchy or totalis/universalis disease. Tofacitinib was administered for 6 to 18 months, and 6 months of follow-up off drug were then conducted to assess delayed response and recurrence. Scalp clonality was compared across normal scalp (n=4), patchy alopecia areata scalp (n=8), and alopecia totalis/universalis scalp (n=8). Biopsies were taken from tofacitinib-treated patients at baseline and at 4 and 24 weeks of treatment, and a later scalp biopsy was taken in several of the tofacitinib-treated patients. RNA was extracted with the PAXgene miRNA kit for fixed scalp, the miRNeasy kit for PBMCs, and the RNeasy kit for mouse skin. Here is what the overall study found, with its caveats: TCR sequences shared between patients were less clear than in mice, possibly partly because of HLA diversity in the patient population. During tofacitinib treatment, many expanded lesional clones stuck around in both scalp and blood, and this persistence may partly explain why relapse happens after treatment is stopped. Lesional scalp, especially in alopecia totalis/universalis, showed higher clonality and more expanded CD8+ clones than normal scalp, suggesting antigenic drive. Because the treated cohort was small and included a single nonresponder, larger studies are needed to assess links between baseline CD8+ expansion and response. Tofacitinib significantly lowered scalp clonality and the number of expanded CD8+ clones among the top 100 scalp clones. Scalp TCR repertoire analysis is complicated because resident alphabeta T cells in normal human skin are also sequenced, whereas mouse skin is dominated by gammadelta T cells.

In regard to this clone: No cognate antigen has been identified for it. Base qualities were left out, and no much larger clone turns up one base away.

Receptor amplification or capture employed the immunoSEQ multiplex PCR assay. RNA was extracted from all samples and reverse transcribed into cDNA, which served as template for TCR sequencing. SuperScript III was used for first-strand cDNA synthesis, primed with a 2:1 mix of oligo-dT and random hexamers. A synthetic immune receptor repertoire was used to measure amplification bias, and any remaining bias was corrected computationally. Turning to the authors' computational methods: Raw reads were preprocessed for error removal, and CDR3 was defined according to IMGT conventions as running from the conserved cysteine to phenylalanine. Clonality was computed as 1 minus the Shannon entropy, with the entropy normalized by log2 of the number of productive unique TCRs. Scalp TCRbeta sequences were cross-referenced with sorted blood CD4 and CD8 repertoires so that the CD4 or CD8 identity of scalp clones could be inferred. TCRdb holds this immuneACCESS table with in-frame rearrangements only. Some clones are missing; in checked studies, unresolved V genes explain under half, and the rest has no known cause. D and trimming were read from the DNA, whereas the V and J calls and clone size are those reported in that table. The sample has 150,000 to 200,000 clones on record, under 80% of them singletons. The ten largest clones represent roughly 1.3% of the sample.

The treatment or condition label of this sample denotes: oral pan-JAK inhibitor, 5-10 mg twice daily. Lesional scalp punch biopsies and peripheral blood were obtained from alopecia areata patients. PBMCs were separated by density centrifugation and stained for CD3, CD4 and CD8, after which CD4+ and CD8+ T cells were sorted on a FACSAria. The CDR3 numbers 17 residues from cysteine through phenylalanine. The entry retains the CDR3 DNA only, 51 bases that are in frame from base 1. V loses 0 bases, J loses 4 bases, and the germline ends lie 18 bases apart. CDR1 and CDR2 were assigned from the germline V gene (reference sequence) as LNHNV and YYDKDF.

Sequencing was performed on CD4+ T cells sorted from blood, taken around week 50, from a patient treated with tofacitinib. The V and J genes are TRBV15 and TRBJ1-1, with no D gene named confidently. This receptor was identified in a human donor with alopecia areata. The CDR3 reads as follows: CATSRDPAGRGGTEAFF. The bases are TGTGCCACCAGCAGAGATCCCGCCGGGCGGGGTGGCACTGAAGCTTTCTTT.